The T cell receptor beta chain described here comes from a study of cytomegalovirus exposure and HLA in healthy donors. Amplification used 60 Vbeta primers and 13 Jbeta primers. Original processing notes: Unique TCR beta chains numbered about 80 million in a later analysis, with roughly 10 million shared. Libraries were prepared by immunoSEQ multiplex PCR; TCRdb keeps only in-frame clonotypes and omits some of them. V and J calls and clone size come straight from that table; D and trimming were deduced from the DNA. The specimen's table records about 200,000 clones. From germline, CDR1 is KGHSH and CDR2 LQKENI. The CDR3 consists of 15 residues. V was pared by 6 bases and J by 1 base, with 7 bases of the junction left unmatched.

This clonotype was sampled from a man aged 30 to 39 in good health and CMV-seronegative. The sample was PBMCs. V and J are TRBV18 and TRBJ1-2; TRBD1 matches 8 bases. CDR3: CASSPGQADNYGYTF. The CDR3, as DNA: TGTGCCAGCTCCCCGGGACAGGCGGATAACTATGGCTACACCTTC. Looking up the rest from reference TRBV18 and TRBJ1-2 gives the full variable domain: NAGVMQNPRHLVRRRGQEARLRCSPMKGHSHVYWYRQLPEEGLKFMVYLQKENIIDESGMPKERFSAEFPKEGPSILRIQQVVRGDSAAYFCASSPGQADNYGYTFGSGTRLTVV.